The present T cell receptor (beta chain) was sequenced within a study of blood T cell repertoires in COVID-19. Study context: Sites in the United States, Italy and Spain provided acute and convalescent COVID-19 samples. T cells, B-cell-depleted T cells, or PBMCs provided the cDNA or gDNA that served as material.

In the authors' methods: Amplification of reference gene primers provided the estimated nucleated cell counts. Clones were sequenced by immunoSEQ multiplex PCR, and TCRdb holds only the in-frame ones, with some missing. V and J calls and clone size come straight from that table; D and trimming were deduced from the DNA. Of 210,000 or so clones listed, about 88% are singletons. The J segment lost 6 bases and the V segment lost 6 bases, leaving 5 bases of the junction unmatched. CDR3 length: 14 residues. CDR1 is SNHLY, CDR2 FYNNEI, per germline. The rearrangement joins TRBV2 to TRBJ2-2, with 9 bases matching TRBD2. Sequencing used peripheral blood. The TCR was taken from a woman aged 40 to 49 who had recovered from COVID-19. CDR3 in DNA: TGTGCCAGCAGGATAGCGGGAGACGCCGGGGAGCTGTTTTTT. Residues: CASRIAGDAGELFF.